This T cell receptor beta chain was found in a study of T cells after yellow fever vaccination (dated by TCRdb to between 2018 and 2020). For context, the study as a whole: Libraries from fractions with low cell numbers were prepared with the SMART-Seq v4 Ultra Low Input RNA kit. To track T-cell clones before and after primary and booster YFV17D yellow fever vaccination, bulk TCR alpha and beta repertoires were sequenced longitudinally. Two healthy male donors, one aged 18 to 30 and one aged 30 to 39 years, made up the cohort. Bulk PBMC replicates and cell subsets were isolated from blood drawn at multiple timepoints before and after both primary and secondary immunization.

The table lists this clonotype with many counts. The antigen it recognizes is unknown. No base-level quality is on record; no much larger clone is a single base apart. TCR cDNA was synthesized by 5'RACE template switching, through which a universal primer site and unique molecular identifiers were introduced. Priming for cDNA synthesis came from both the TCR alpha and TCR beta constant segments. Library amplification used two PCR steps, and the second PCR step added sample barcodes and sequencing adapters. Sequencing of the libraries was done on either Illumina HiSeq 2500 (2x100 bp) or NovaSeq (2x150 bp). The study's processing was this. MIGEC was used to demultiplex reads and collapse the reads into UMI consensus sequences, and MiXCR was used for V(D)J alignment. Vaccine-responding clonotypes were identified with edgeR using replicate PBMC samples, with FDR below 0.01 and a log2 fold change above 5 up to day 15 being required. Each bulk clonotype was labeled CD4 or CD8 based on which sequenced repertoire, CD4 or CD8, contained the clonotype at higher abundance. The public reads were run again by TCRdb, first through fastp at Q25 and then through MiXCR, and only productive beta chains were kept. Rows matching on CDR3 protein sequence are summarized as one entry with the most common DNA and genes. The V and J calls and clone size are TCRdb's, not the authors'. This sample comprises over 100,000 distinct CDR3 sequences, around 8.6% of them detected only once. 25% of the sample is taken by the ten largest.

The paper's findings and limits, for the study overall: Only a couple of donors were included in the study, so the extent to which the findings can be generalized is limited. Most clones expanded after primary vaccination (approximately 95% of CD4 and 88% of CD8) were re-detected after the booster, suggesting that broad memory maintenance occurred. The secondary T-cell response was found to be weaker but faster than the primary response, with a peak reached on day 5 rather than on day 15. Computational filtering was needed because FACS-sorted repertoires could contain abundant contaminating clonotypes from the bulk population. A small fraction of clonotypes appeared in both the CD4 and CD8 compartments, likely as a result of convergent recombination.

The treatment or condition label, read with the paper, signifies: live attenuated yellow fever vaccine strain. PBMCs were isolated from peripheral blood using a standard Ficoll-Paque protocol. Dynabeads CD4 and CD8 positive selection kits were used to isolate CD4 and CD8 T-cell fractions. RNA was extracted with TriZol from bulk PBMCs, CD4 and CD8 fractions, and dextramer-positive and dextramer-negative fractions. The CDR3 measures 15 amino acids from cysteine to phenylalanine. Just CDR3 DNA is preserved here, 45 bases in frame from base 1. Trimming at the junction amounts to 3 bases on V and 3 bases on J, and the germline ends lie 15 bases apart.

The input for sequencing was CD8+ T cells sorted from PBMCs, taken 45 days after the yellow fever booster vaccination. The sequence was collected from a man under 40 who received the YFV17D yellow fever vaccine. The rearranged chain carries TRBV12-3 or TRBV12-4 and TRBJ2-7; too little of a D gene remains to name it. CDR3 loop: CASSLGTNPFYEQYF. The bases read TGTGCCAGCAGTTTGGGCACAAACCCTTTCTACGAGCAGTACTTC.